This TCR beta chain is from a study of cytomegalovirus exposure and HLA in healthy donors. PCR was performed using 60 Vbeta and 13 Jbeta primers. Libraries were prepared by immunoSEQ multiplex PCR; TCRdb keeps only in-frame clonotypes and omits some of them. The data show 95,000 to 150,000 clones, 80% seen once. This clone was observed a few times. The antigen remains unidentified. Study-wide points: An assumption of roughly uniform sequencing depth across donors underlay the presence/absence analyses. Around 160 TCR beta chains were listed as cytomegalovirus-associated. Certain indistinguishable V segments, among them TRBV6-2 and TRBV6-3, were excluded. In vitro data verified three CMV-associated chains as specific for CMV antigens.

Germline-derived CDR1 and CDR2 are SEHNR and FQNEAQ (reference sequence). CDR3 length: 14 residues. Trimming removed 10 bases at V and 1 base at J, with 11 bases between. The sample was PBMCs. V and J are TRBV7-9 and TRBJ2-6; no reliable D call. The TCR originated in a man in his forties or fifties in good health and CMV-seronegative. The CDR3 region has the DNA TGTGCCAAAAGCCCCCCATCTGGGGCCAACGTCCTGACTTTC. Translation gives CAKSPPSGANVLTF.